This T cell receptor beta chain was sequenced in a study of T-cell reconstitution after alpha-beta-depleted transplantation in children. Study results and caveats: The origin of high day-60 TCRbeta diversity in some patients lay in surviving recipient T cells and thymic progenitors. T-cell counts and diversity at one year following transplant were attributed mainly to newly produced T cells. Several hundred expanded graft clones reportedly gave rise to the alpha-beta T cells present about two months after transplant.

In germline, CDR1 is SGHRS, CDR2 YFSETQ. The ends lost 0 bases at V and 7 bases at J; junction bases unmatched: 6. The CDR3 runs to 15 residues. Unique molecular identifiers featured in how the TCRbeta library was prepared. TCRdb re-called the PCR reads with MiXCR, one entry per CDR3 protein. The sample consists of about 300,000 distinct CDR3 sequences, over 7% of them appearing once. Concerning this clonotype: What it recognizes is unknown.

The sequence came from a female patient between 2 and 10 years old who had a stem cell transplant for Fanconi anemia, so the T cells may come from the graft donor. The sample was peripheral blood, taken 360 days after TCRalphabeta/CD19-depleted stem cell transplant. This chain connects TRBV5-1 to TRBJ1-2; 10 bases agree with TRBD1. In DNA, the CDR3 is TGCGCCAGCAGCTTGGAGACAGGGGGCGCCTTTGGCTACACCTTC. Encoded protein: CASSLETGGAFGYTF.